The 13 T cell receptor beta chains listed next were all sequenced from one sample in a study of T-cell memory formation after mild COVID-19 (dated by TCRdb to the early 2020s). Library construction relied on 5' RACE. Sequencing instrument: Illumina NovaSeq 6000. Starting from the raw public reads, TCRdb applied fastp trimming at Q25, assembled clones with MiXCR and retained in-frame beta chains. Identical CDR3 protein sequences are pooled into one entry, listed with their most common genes and DNA. For this sample the table gives fewer than 250,000 distinct CDR3 sequences, of which about 10% were detected only once. The ten largest clonotypes hold approximately 2.8% of the sample. Sequencing input: PBMCs or a T cell subset sorted from them (not recorded which). Receptors were obtained from a man aged 18 to 30 who had mild COVID-19 (a few samples of this study predate the infection). The sample titles of this study are shuffled in the database, so cell type and time point are left out; the donor was told from shared clones.

A few counts support this clonotype. The rearrangement uses TRBV6-5 and TRBJ2-2; D gene uncertain. Trimming stripped 2 bases from V and 1 base from J, with 5 bases between. The V gene's germline CDR1 is MNHEY and CDR2 SVGAGI. The CDR3 totals 14 residues. The CDR3 protein is CASSYRQNTGELFF. The CDR3 DNA sequence: TGTGCCAGCAGTTACCGGCAGAACACCGGGGAGCTGTTTTTT.

The chain combines TRBV2 with TRBJ1-3, with 8 nucleotides matching TRBD1. CDR3 size: 14 residues. V was clipped by 5 bases and J by 2 bases; unmatched bases: 2. The germline V gene has CDR1 SNHLY and CDR2 FYNNEI. The CDR3 region is CASSLTGAGNTIYF. For the CDR3, the DNA is TGTGCCAGCAGTCTGACAGGGGCTGGAAACACCATATATTTT.

The J gene is TRBJ1-2, the V gene TRBV28, with 10 nucleotides matching TRBD1. Germline assignment: CDR1 MDHEN and CDR2 SYDVKM. V lost 6 bases to trimming and J lost 6 bases; unmatched junction nucleotides: 10. This CDR3 has 15 amino acids. DNA of the CDR3: TGTGCCAGCAGATCGAGGACAGGGGGTTTGGATGGCTACACCTTC. Translation gives CASRSRTGGLDGYTF.

The sample holds a few counts of this clonotype. The gene calls are TRBV20-1 and TRBJ2-4; a weak D match, TRBD2 (7 bases). Germline assignment: CDR1 DFQATT and CDR2 SNEGSKA (reference sequence). This CDR3 has 14 residues. Trimming left V 5 bases short and J 0 bases short, with 11 bases between. The CDR3 DNA reads TGCAGTGCTGCGGGGGCCCTAGCCAAAAACATTCAGTACTTC. The encoded protein is CSAAGALAKNIQYF.

This sequence joins TRBV10-2 and TRBJ2-3, with 8 bases aligning to TRBD2. V was pared by 4 bases and J by 5 bases, with 5 bases of the junction left unmatched. CDR3 length: 14 amino acids. Germline V gene data show CDR1 as WSHSY and CDR2 as SAAADI. The CDR3 loop is CASSVSGVVDTQYF. In nucleotides, the CDR3 is TGCGCCAGCAGTGTTAGCGGGGTGGTAGATACGCAGTATTTT.

This clonotype was observed a handful of times. The rearrangement uses TRBV24-1 and TRBJ2-3, with TRBD2 matching over 8 bases. Germline V gene data show CDR1 as KGHDR and CDR2 as SFDVKD. This CDR3 has 14 amino acids. V was pared by 7 bases and J by 2 bases, with 4 bases of the junction left unmatched. The CDR3 protein is CATRKRGNTDTQYF. The CDR3, as DNA: TGTGCCACCAGGAAGCGGGGGAACACAGATACGCAGTATTTT.

This clonotype has a handful of counts. This chain uses TRBV12-3 or TRBV12-4 with TRBJ1-6; possible D gene TRBD1, 5 bases. Deletions cut 2 bases from V and 8 bases from J, with 10 bases between. The CDR3 totals 14 residues. The CDR3 here is CASSLKGQHSPLHF. CDR3 in DNA: TGTGCCAGCAGTTTAAAGGGGCAGCATTCACCCCTCCACTTT.

The genes are TRBV12-5 and TRBJ2-1; no clear D. CDR1 is LGHNT and CDR2 is FRNRAP in the germline V gene. The CDR3 has 15 residues. Trimming removed 1 base from V and 0 bases from J, with 7 bases in between. The DNA for the CDR3 is TGTGCTAGTGGTTTGGGACGCGGCTCCTACAATGAGCAGTTCTTC. This codes for CASGLGRGSYNEQFF.

The gene calls are TRBV5-1 and TRBJ2-1; a possible D gene is TRBD2 (5 bases). The CDR3 is 15 amino acids. The ends were cut back, 4 bases at V and 3 bases at J, with 14 bases in the middle. Germline V CDR1 and CDR2: SGHRS, YFSETQ. Here the CDR3 reads CASSPLTGDYNEQFF. The CDR3 region has the DNA TGCGCCAGCAGCCCCCTAACCGGGGACTACAATGAGCAGTTCTTC.

The sample holds many counts of this clonotype. The chain employs TRBV4-1 and TRBJ1-5, with no clear D. The CDR3 totals 14 residues. V shed 1 base and J shed 2 bases, with 6 bases lying between them. Germline CDR1 and CDR2: MGHRA and YSYEKL. The CDR3 loop reads CASSQGQGNQPQHF. The CDR3 region has the DNA TGCGCCAGCAGCCAAGGGCAGGGCAATCAGCCCCAGCATTTT.

The chain has TRBV18 and TRBJ2-7, with D possibly called TRBD1 or TRBD2 (6 bases each). This CDR3 is built from 13 residues. The germline V gene encodes CDR1 KGHSH and CDR2 LQKENI. V gave up 0 bases and J gave up 5 bases, with 8 bases separating them. The CDR3 nucleotides are TGTGCCAGCTCACCACCCGGGGGCCACGAGCAGTACGTC. Its translation: CASSPPGGHEQYV.

This clonotype occurred many times. The CDR3 sequence: CASSGVTEAFF. The DNA of the CDR3 is TGTGCCAGCAGTGGGGTTACTGAAGCTTTCTTT. The V and J genes are TRBV12-3 or TRBV12-4 and TRBJ1-1; D unclear. V was clipped by 5 bases and J by 5 bases, with 6 bases between them. There are 11 residues in the CDR3.

Here the CDR3 reads CASSFYEAKGNQPQHF. Here the CDR3 DNA reads TGTGCCAGCAGCTTTTATGAGGCCAAGGGAAATCAGCCCCAGCATTTT. The chain combines TRBV7-8 with TRBJ1-5; D is ambiguous. The germline gives CDR1 SGHVS, CDR2 FQNEAQ. The CDR3 consists of 16 residues. V was trimmed by 3 bases and J by 4 bases, leaving 16 bases between them.